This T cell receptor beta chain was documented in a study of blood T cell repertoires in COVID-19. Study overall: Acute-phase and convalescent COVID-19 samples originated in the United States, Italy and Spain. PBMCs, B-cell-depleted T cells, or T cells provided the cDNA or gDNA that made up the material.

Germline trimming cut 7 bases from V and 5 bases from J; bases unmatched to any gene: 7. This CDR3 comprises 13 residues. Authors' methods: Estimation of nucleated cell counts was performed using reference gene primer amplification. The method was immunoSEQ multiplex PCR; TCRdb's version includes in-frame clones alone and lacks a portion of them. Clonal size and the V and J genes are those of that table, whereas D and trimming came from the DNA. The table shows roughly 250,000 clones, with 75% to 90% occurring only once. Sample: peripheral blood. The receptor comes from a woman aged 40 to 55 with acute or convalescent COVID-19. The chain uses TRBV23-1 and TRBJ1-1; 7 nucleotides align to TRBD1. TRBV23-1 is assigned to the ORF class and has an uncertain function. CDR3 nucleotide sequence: TGCGCCAGCACCGCAGGGGGGAGGACTGAAGCTTTCTTT. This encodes CASTAGGRTEAFF.